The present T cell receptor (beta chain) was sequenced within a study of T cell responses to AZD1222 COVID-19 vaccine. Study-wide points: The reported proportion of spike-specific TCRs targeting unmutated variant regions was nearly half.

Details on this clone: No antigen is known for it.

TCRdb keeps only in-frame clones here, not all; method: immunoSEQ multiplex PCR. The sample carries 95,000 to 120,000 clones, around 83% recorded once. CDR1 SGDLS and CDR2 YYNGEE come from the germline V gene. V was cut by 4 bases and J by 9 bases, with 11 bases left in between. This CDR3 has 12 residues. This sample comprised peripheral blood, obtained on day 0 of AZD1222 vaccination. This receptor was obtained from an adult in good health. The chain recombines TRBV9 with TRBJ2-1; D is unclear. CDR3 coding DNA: TGTGCCAGCAGCCCGCTATGGGGTGAGCAGTTCTTC. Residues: CASSPLWGEQFF.